This entry concerns a single T cell receptor (beta chain). Its antigen is currently unknown. Trimming stripped 5 bases from V and 0 bases from J, with 13 bases between. This CDR3 is built from 15 residues. Germline-derived CDR1 and CDR2 are MGHRA and YSYEKL. Each CDR3 protein is one row after TCRdb ran MiXCR on the 5' RACE reads. The sample has 80,000 to 90,000 distinct CDR3 sequences, about 23% seen once. The sample is drawn from a study of T-cell memory formation after mild COVID-19. Study-level points and caveats: From day 15 to 85, contracting clones were balanced between CD4 and CD8, whereas later expanders leaned toward CD4+.

The clonotype originates from a man aged 18 to 30 who had mild COVID-19 (a few samples of this study predate the infection). Cell type and time point are not known. Sequencing was done on a sample of PBMCs or a T cell subset sorted from them (not recorded which). The V call is TRBV4-1, the J call TRBJ1-1; D remains unclear. In nucleotides, the CDR3 is TGCGCCAGCAGCACTGGACCGATCATGAACACTGAAGCTTTCTTT. It codes for CASSTGPIMNTEAFF.